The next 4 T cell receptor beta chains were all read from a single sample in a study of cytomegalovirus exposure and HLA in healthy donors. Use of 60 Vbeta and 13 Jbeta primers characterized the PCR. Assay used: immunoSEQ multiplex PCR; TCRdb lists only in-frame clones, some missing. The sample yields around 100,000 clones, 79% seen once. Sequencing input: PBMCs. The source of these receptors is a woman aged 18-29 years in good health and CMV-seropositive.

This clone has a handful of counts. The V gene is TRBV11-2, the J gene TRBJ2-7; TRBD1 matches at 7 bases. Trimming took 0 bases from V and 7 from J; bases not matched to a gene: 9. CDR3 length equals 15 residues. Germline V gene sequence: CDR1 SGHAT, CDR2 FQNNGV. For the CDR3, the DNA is TGTGCCAGCAGCTTAGAGGGACAGCTCCCCCGAGAGCAGTACTTC. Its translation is CASSLEGQLPREQYF.

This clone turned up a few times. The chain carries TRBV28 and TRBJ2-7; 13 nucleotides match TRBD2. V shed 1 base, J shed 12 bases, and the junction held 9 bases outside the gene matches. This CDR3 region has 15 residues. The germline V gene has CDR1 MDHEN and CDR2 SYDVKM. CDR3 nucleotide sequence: TGTGCCAGCAGTTTATTAGGACTAGCGGGAGCCGACAGGTACTTC. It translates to CASSLLGLAGADRYF.

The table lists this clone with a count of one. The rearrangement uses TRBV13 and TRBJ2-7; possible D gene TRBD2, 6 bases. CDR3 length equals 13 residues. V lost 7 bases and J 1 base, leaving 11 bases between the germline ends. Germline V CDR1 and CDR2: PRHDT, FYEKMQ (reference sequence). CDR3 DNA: TGTGCCAGCACCCGCGGGGCTTCCTACGAGCAGTACTTC. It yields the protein CASTRGASYEQYF.

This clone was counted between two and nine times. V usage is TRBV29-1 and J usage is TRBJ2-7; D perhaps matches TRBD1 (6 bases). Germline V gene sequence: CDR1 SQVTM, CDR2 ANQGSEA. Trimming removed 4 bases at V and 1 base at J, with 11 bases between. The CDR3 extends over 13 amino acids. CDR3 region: CSVAQGPSYEQYF. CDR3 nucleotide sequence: TGCAGCGTTGCCCAGGGGCCTTCCTACGAGCAGTACTTC.